In this sample, the clone carrying this T cell receptor (beta chain) turned up a few times. Its target is not known. TCRdb re-derived calls from the 5' RACE reads in MiXCR, one entry per CDR3 protein. The sample yields some 600,000 distinct CDR3 sequences, roughly a sixth seen once. The entry originates in a study of T cells after yellow fever vaccination. Whole-study findings and limits: Just a small share of clonotypes turned up in the CD4 compartment as well as the CD8 compartment. Post-booster repertoires again held most primary-vaccination clones (roughly 95% CD4, about 90% CD8).

Germline V CDR1 and CDR2: DFQATT, SNEGSKA (reference sequence). The CDR3 sequence is 13 residues long. This rearrangement joins TRBV20-1 to TRBJ2-1; 12 positions match TRBD2. Sequenced here: PBMCs, sampled 5 days after the first yellow fever vaccination. The sequence was obtained from a man in his late teens or twenties who received the YFV17D yellow fever vaccine. As DNA, the CDR3 is TGCAGCTTTCCTAGCGGGGGGGTGGATGAGCAGTTCTTC. Protein sequence: CSFPSGGVDEQFF.